These 28 T cell receptor beta chains came from one sample sequenced in a study of radiotherapy plus CTLA-4 blockade in lung cancer. The repertoire was sequenced with immunoSEQ multiplex PCR; TCRdb's copy has only in-frame clones and lacks some. The data contain some 110,000 clones, more than 65% of them seen just once; the ten biggest clones take up roughly 5.3%. The sequenced sample was peripheral blood, obtained from a patient treated with radiotherapy plus ipilimumab. The receptors originated from a human donor with non-small cell lung cancer who had a partial response to radiotherapy plus ipilimumab.

The chain couples TRBV30 to TRBJ1-4; D not certain. Trimming cost V 0 bases and J 0 bases, with 14 bases left between them. The CDR3 is made up of 17 amino acids. Per the germline V gene, CDR1 is GTSNPN and CDR2 is SVGIG (reference sequence). CDR3 sequence: CAWSVYSRGATNEKLFF. The CDR3 DNA sequence: TGTGCCTGGAGTGTATATTCACGGGGAGCAACTAATGAAAAACTGTTTTTT. The variable domain in full, completed from reference TRBV30 and TRBJ1-4, reads SQTIHQWPATLVQPVGSPLSLECTVEGTSNPNLYWYRQAAGRGLQLLFYSVGIGQISSEVPQNLSASRPQDRQFILSSKKLLLSDSGFYLCAWSVYSRGATNEKLFFGSGTQLSVL.

The chain's CDR3 is CASSFPAQGAYEQYF. Here the CDR3 DNA reads TGTGCCAGCAGTTTTCCTGCGCAGGGTGCCTACGAGCAGTACTTC. This sequence joins TRBV28 and TRBJ2-7; D is perhaps TRBD1 (5 bases). The length of the CDR3 is 15 residues. Between the trimmed V and J ends, which lost 3 bases and 2 bases, there was a span of 14 bases. CDR1 MDHEN and CDR2 SYDVKM come from the germline V gene.

The chain links TRBV5-1 to TRBJ2-2; 9 bases are shared with TRBD1. Germline V CDR1 and CDR2: SGHRS, YFSETQ. J lost 5 bases, V lost 0 bases, and 8 bases had no gene match. The CDR3 length is 17 residues. The CDR3 loop is CASSLGDRVGGTGELFF. The CDR3 nucleotides read TGCGCCAGCAGCTTGGGGGACAGGGTCGGTGGGACCGGGGAGCTGTTTTTT.

This clone was seen a handful of times. The sample carries other DNA sequences with the same CDR3. The chain combines TRBV11-3 with TRBJ2-3, with a weak D call TRBD2 (6 bases). The CDR3 is 13 amino acids. The ends were cut back, 1 base at V and 4 bases at J, with 6 bases in the middle. Germline CDR1 reads SGHNT; CDR2 reads YENEEA. The CDR3 protein is CASSLGRADTQYF. CDR3 nucleotide sequence: TGTGCCAGCAGCTTAGGGAGGGCAGATACGCAGTATTTT.

V usage is TRBV5-1 and J usage is TRBJ2-7; D might be TRBD2 (6 bases). V was pared by 4 bases and J by 1 base, with 12 bases between. Germline-derived CDR1 and CDR2 are SGHRS and YFSETQ. This CDR3 is built from 14 residues. DNA of the CDR3: TGCGCCAGCAGCACCGACGGGGGTTCCTACGAGCAGTACTTC. Its protein is CASSTDGGSYEQYF.

This clone was detected only once. The chain employs TRBV7-2 and TRBJ1-6; TRBD1 might be the D (6 bases). The V end was cut by 5 bases, the J end by 7 bases, with 18 bases between. The CDR3 is 16 residues long. Per germline, CDR1 SGHTA and CDR2 FQGNSA. CDR3 amino acids: CASSLTRDNPNSPLHF. Here the CDR3 DNA reads TGTGCCAGCAGCCTCACCAGGGACAACCCAAATTCACCCCTCCACTTT.

A single count supports this clone. V is TRBV6-5 and J is TRBJ2-2, with 15 bases lining up with TRBD2. With 7 bases clipped from V and 7 bases from J, the junction kept 4 bases outside the gene matches. Germline values: CDR1 MNHEY, CDR2 SVGAGI. The CDR3 loop spans 15 amino acids. DNA of the CDR3: TGTGCCAGCACGAGGGGACTAGCGGGAGGCGGGGAGCTGTTTTTT. Translated: CASTRGLAGGGELFF.

The chain joins TRBV29-1 to TRBJ1-1; 7 bases line up with TRBD1. Germline assignment: CDR1 SQVTM and CDR2 ANQGSEA. The CDR3 is 14 amino acids. With V trimmed by 7 bases and J by 1 base, 9 bases remained unmatched. In nucleotides, the CDR3 is TGCAGCGGGGTCCAAGGACAGGCGAACACTGAAGCTTTCTTT. Translated, it gives CSGVQGQANTEAFF.

This chain connects TRBV28 to TRBJ1-2; possible D gene TRBD1, 6 bases. Germline V gives CDR1 MDHEN, CDR2 SYDVKM. Trimming stripped 6 bases from V and 7 bases from J, with 15 bases between. The CDR3 covers 13 residues. The CDR3 DNA follows: TGTGCCAGCAGCTTACAGGGTTGGTCTGGCTACACCTTC. It translates to CASSLQGWSGYTF.

V usage is TRBV4-3 and J usage is TRBJ2-3; 9 bases are shared with TRBD2. V was pared by 0 bases and J by 2 bases, with 12 bases of the junction left unmatched. This CDR3 contains 19 residues. Germline V gene data show CDR1 as LGHNA and CDR2 as YSLEER. The CDR3 DNA reads as TGCGCCAGCAGCCAAGATTATAATAGCGGGGGATGGGACACAGATACGCAGTATTTT. Translating gives CASSQDYNSGGWDTDTQYF.

A few counts support this clone. V gene TRBV28 combines with J gene TRBJ2-7; tentative D call: TRBD1 (6 bases). This CDR3 region has 13 residues. Germline CDR1 is MDHEN and CDR2 is SYDVKM. The V end lost 5 bases, the J end lost 2 bases, and 10 bases lay between the germline ends. The CDR3 DNA is TGTGCCAGCAGTGGGACACGCGCCTACGAGCAGTACGTC. Encoded protein: CASSGTRAYEQYV.

CDR3 protein: CASGLKTSGHQETQYF. The CDR3 nucleotides read TGTGCTAGTGGTTTGAAGACTAGCGGCCACCAAGAGACCCAGTACTTC. The chain couples TRBV12-5 to TRBJ2-5, with 9 bases fitting TRBD2. This CDR3 is 16 amino acids long. The germline V gene encodes CDR1 LGHNT and CDR2 FRNRAP. Trimming removed 2 bases from V and 0 bases from J; junction bases left unmatched: 4.

The V and J genes are TRBV6-5 and TRBJ1-5; D gene uncertain. The CDR3 is 15 residues long. CDR1 and CDR2 from the germline V gene are MNHEY and SVGAGI. The V gene lost 6 bases and the J gene lost 6 bases, with 18 bases spanning the gap. CDR3 sequence: CASSPTVQVLQPQHF. The CDR3 region has the DNA TGTGCCAGCAGCCCCACTGTGCAGGTTCTTCAGCCCCAGCATTTT.

This clone was detected only a few times. J is TRBJ2-2 and V is TRBV28; a possible D gene is TRBD2 (6 bases). Germline values: CDR1 MDHEN, CDR2 SYDVKM. The CDR3 extends over 15 amino acids. V dropped 3 bases and J dropped 5 bases, with 13 bases sitting between them. This CDR3 is CASSFTGRRTGELFF. The CDR3 region has the DNA TGTGCCAGCAGTTTCACGGGGAGGAGAACCGGGGAGCTGTTTTTT.

A note on this clone: The same CDR3 also results from other DNA sequences found in this sample. The chain is built from TRBV7-2 and TRBJ1-3, with a tentative D call TRBD1 (6 bases). This CDR3 spans 14 amino acids. Trimming pared 2 bases from V and 4 bases from J, leaving 9 bases between. Germline lookup yields CDR1 SGHTA and CDR2 FQGNSA. As DNA, the CDR3 is TGTGCCAGCAGCTTACTCGGGACAGGAAACACCATATATTTT. Translation: CASSLLGTGNTIYF.

V is TRBV28 and J is TRBJ1-2, with 8 bases lining up with TRBD1. This CDR3 region has 13 residues. The germline gives CDR1 MDHEN, CDR2 SYDVKM. V was clipped by 2 bases and J by 10 bases; unmatched bases: 6. The CDR3: CASSLGQGLAYTF. CDR3 nucleotide sequence: TGTGCCAGCAGTTTAGGACAGGGTTTAGCCTACACCTTC.

This chain links TRBV10-2 with TRBJ1-5; D not resolved. This CDR3 has 15 amino acids. The germline V gene has CDR1 WSHSY and CDR2 SAAADI. The germline V and J ends were trimmed by 2 bases and 4 bases, with 12 bases remaining between them. The CDR3 loop reads CASSEVAVFNQPQHF. DNA of the CDR3: TGCGCCAGCAGTGAGGTTGCGGTTTTTAATCAGCCCCAGCATTTT.

The V and J genes are TRBV28 and TRBJ1-2, with unresolved D. This CDR3 spans 15 amino acids. The V end lost 2 bases, the J end lost 0 bases, and 10 bases lay between the germline ends. Per germline, CDR1 MDHEN and CDR2 SYDVKM. The CDR3 is CASSLDQTSNYGYTF. In DNA form, the CDR3 reads TGTGCCAGCAGTTTAGACCAGACTTCTAACTATGGCTACACCTTC.

The sample holds a few counts of this clone. V and J are TRBV7-2 and TRBJ2-7; possible D gene TRBD1, 6 bases. The CDR3 loop spans 13 amino acids. Germline assignment: CDR1 SGHTA and CDR2 FQGNSA. With 8 bases removed from V and 0 bases from J, the gap between germline ends came to 11 bases. The CDR3 DNA follows: TGTGCCAGCGGATGGGACACCTCCTACGAGCAGTACGTC. It codes for CASGWDTSYEQYV.

This clone was counted once. This CDR3 is CASSPDSDPYNEQFF. CDR3 DNA: TGTGCCAGCAGTCCAGACAGTGACCCTTACAATGAGCAGTTCTTC. The rearrangement links TRBV28 to TRBJ2-1, with D perhaps TRBD1 (5 bases). The CDR3 has 15 amino acids. V dropped 5 bases and J dropped 4 bases, with 15 bases sitting between them. Germline lookup yields CDR1 MDHEN and CDR2 SYDVKM.

V and J are TRBV12-5 and TRBJ1-1; 7 nucleotides match TRBD1. CDR3 length: 14 amino acids. V lost 5 bases, J lost 5 bases, and 8 bases stayed unmatched. The V gene's germline CDR1 is LGHNT and CDR2 FRNRAP. As DNA, the CDR3 is TGTGCTAGTGGTCTTCAGGGGGTTGGGACTGAAGCTTTCTTT. Translation gives CASGLQGVGTEAFF.

This clone was observed a few times. Written as DNA, the CDR3 is TGTGCCAGCAGCTTAGTGGTCAAGACTAGCAGTTACAATGAGCAGTTCTTC. The encoded protein is CASSLVVKTSSYNEQFF. V usage is TRBV7-9 and J usage is TRBJ2-1, with 7 bases fitting TRBD2. CDR3 length equals 17 residues. With 1 base clipped from V and 4 bases from J, the junction kept 10 bases outside the gene matches. Per the germline V gene, CDR1 is SEHNR and CDR2 is FQNEAQ (reference sequence).

This clone was detected only a few times. This chain joins TRBV5-1 and TRBJ2-2; TRBD1 agrees at 8 bases. The J segment lost 3 bases and the V segment lost 0 bases, leaving 4 bases of the junction unmatched. The CDR3 totals 16 residues. Per the germline V gene, CDR1 is SGHRS and CDR2 is YFSETQ. CDR3 sequence reads: CASSLAGQGYTGELFF. The CDR3 DNA follows: TGCGCCAGCAGCTTGGCCGGACAGGGTTACACCGGGGAGCTGTTTTTT.

The rearrangement uses TRBV19 and TRBJ2-7, with no clear D. This CDR3 region has 15 residues. The germline CDR1 and CDR2 sequences are LNHDA and SQIVND (reference sequence). The germline V and J ends were trimmed by 2 bases and 0 bases, with 11 bases remaining between them. CDR3 loop: CASSIKADSSYEQYV. The CDR3 bases are TGTGCCAGTAGTATAAAGGCGGATAGCTCCTACGAGCAGTACGTC.

A note on this clone: The same CDR3 is also encoded by other DNA sequences in this sample. The V gene is TRBV6-1, the J gene TRBJ1-6; D not certain. The CDR3 runs to 17 residues. V gave up 1 base and J gave up 0 bases, with 10 bases separating them. CDR1 MNHNS and CDR2 SASEGT come from the germline V gene. The CDR3 DNA reads as TGTGCCAGCAGTGAAGTTGGCGGAAGCTCCTATAATTCACCCCTCCACTTT. Its protein product is CASSEVGGSSYNSPLHF.

The chain combines TRBV9 with TRBJ2-7; 9 nucleotides align to TRBD1. This CDR3 spans 15 amino acids. V was pared by 3 bases and J by 0 bases, with 4 bases of the junction left unmatched. Germline CDR1 reads SGDLS; CDR2 reads YYNGEE. This CDR3 is CASSGEGQGSYEQYF. CDR3 sequence (DNA): TGTGCCAGCAGCGGGGAGGGACAGGGCTCCTACGAGCAGTACTTC.

The CDR3 sequence: CASRRQGGDGYTF. The CDR3 DNA follows: TGTGCCAGCAGGAGACAGGGTGGGGATGGCTACACCTTC. V gene TRBV28 combines with J gene TRBJ1-2; 7 bases are shared with TRBD1. The V gene's germline CDR1 is MDHEN and CDR2 SYDVKM. Losses at the gene ends were 6 bases for V and 6 bases for J; bases not matched to a gene: 7. The CDR3 has 13 amino acids.

This clone has ten or more counts. The chain employs TRBV5-1 and TRBJ1-4; D not certain. Germline V gene sequence: CDR1 SGHRS, CDR2 YFSETQ. The CDR3 runs 14 residues. Trimming left V 0 bases short and J 12 bases short, with 15 bases between. In nucleotides, the CDR3 is TGCGCCAGCAGCTTGGGACACCCTCATGATGAACTGTTTTTT. Protein sequence: CASSLGHPHDELFF. Full variable domain (outside the CDR3, taken from reference TRBV5-1 and TRBJ1-4): KAGVTQTPRYLIKTRGQQVTLSCSPISGHRSVSWYQQTPGQGLQFLFEYFSETQRNKGNFPGRFSGRQFSNSRSEMNVSTLELGDSALYLCASSLGHPHDELFFGSGTQLSVL.